The entry below describes one T cell receptor (beta chain). From germline, CDR1 is SGHVS and CDR2 FQNEAQ. V gave up 1 base and J gave up 4 bases; unmatched junction bases: 2. CDR3 length: 15 amino acids. The data belong to a study of OX40 agonist ivuxolimab in advanced cancers. Blood draws occurred at baseline, cycle 4 day 1, and cycle 7 day 1. The repertoire was sequenced with immunoSEQ multiplex PCR; TCRdb's copy has only in-frame clones and lacks some. This table has some 45,000 clones, over 65% appearing once. The receptor was derived from an adult with an advanced solid tumor such as melanoma, head and neck, liver or kidney cancer. The rearrangement uses TRBV7-8 and TRBJ1-5; 9 bases fit TRBD1. This material consisted of CD4+ or CD8+ T cells sorted from blood, taken in a trial of the OX40 agonist ivuxolimab. Here the CDR3 reads CASSLGGQGNQPQHF. CDR3 in DNA: TGTGCCAGCAGCTTAGGTGGACAGGGGAATCAGCCCCAGCATTTT.